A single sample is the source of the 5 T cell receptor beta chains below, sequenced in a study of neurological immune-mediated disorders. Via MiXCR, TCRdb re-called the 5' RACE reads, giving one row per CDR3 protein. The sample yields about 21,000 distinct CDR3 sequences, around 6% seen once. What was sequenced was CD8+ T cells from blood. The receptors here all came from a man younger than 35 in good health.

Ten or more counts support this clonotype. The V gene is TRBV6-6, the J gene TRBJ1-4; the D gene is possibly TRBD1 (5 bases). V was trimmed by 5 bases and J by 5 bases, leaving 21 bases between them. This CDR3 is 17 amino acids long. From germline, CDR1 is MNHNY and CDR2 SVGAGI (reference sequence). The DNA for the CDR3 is TGTGCCAGCAGTCCCGTTATCCTGGACATCCTAAATGAAAAACTGTTTTTT. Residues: CASSPVILDILNEKLFF.

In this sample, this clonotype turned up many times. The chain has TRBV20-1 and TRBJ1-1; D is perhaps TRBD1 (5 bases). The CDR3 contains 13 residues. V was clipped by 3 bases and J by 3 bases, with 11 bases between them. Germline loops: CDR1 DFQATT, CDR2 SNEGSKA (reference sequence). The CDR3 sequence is CSASDGGDTEAFF. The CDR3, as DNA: TGCAGTGCTAGCGACGGGGGGGACACTGAAGCTTTCTTT.

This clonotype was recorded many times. CDR3 coding DNA: TGTGCCAGCAGTGAAGGGGTATACGAGCAGTACTTC. Translated: CASSEGVYEQYF. This chain links TRBV12-3 or TRBV12-4 with TRBJ2-7, with D maybe TRBD1 (5 bases). This CDR3 region has 12 residues. V lost 5 bases and J 4 bases, leaving 9 bases between the germline ends.

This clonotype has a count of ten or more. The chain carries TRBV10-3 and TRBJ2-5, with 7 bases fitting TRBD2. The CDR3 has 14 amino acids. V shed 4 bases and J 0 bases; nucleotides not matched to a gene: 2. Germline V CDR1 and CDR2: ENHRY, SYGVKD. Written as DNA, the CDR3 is TGTGCCATCAGTGTCCTAGCGGACCAAGAGACCCAGTACTTC. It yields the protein CAISVLADQETQYF.

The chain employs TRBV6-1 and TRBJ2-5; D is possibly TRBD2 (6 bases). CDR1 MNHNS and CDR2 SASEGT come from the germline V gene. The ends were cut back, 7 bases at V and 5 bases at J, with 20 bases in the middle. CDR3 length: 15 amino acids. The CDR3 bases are TGTGCCAGCACCCCTGAGCGGTCGGGGGTGGAGACCCAGTACTTC. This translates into CASTPERSGVETQYF.